Reported below is one T cell receptor (beta chain). Its antigen is as yet unknown. V shed 8 bases and J 14 bases; nucleotides not matched to a gene: 16. The CDR3 covers 14 residues. In germline, CDR1 is SGHAT, CDR2 FQNNGV. CD8+ and CD4+ T cells circulating in blood were sequenced for TCR beta. Both CD4+ and CD8+ T cells were negatively isolated, and TEMRA cells underwent FACS enrichment. After extraction with the RNeasy kit, about 0.5 to 1 ug of the RNA was reverse transcribed using random hexamers. With immunoSEQ multiplex PCR, TCR beta CDR3 was amplified across 54 Vbeta and 13 Jbeta. TCRdb itself ran the immunoSEQ multiplex PCR reads through MiXCR, one entry per CDR3 protein. This table holds 50,000 to 60,000 distinct CDR3 sequences, around 90% found once. This sample is drawn from a study of CD8 T cells in Susac syndrome. Findings and caveats of the study: The study acknowledged a relatively small number of individuals in its TCR sequencing and HLA analysis.

The specimen sequenced was CD8+ T cells from PBMCs. This chain links TRBV11-2 with TRBJ2-3; TRBD1 matches at 10 bases. The TCR sequence derives from a human donor in good health. DNA for the CDR3: TGTGCCAGCGCCTCGGGACAGGGGATCCGCGGTCGGTATTTT. Translating gives CASASGQGIRGRYF. The whole variable domain, remainder taken from reference TRBV11-2 and TRBJ2-3, is EAGVAQSPRYKIIEKRQSVAFWCNPISGHATLYWYQQILGQGPKLLIQFQNNGVVDDSQLPKDRFSAERLKGVDSTLKIQPAKLEDSAVYLCASASGQGIRGRYFGPGTRLTVL.